Detailed here is one T cell receptor beta chain. This sample is drawn from a study of shared clonotypes between healthy human individuals. This CDR3 has 10 residues. Deletions cut 2 bases from V and 6 bases from J, with 2 bases between. Germline assignment: CDR1 MDHEN and CDR2 SYDVKM. Clones were read by immunoSEQ multiplex PCR, and TCRdb kept only the in-frame ones, dropping some. The data hold about 1.5 million clones, with around 98% observed a single time. The sequencing input was naive CD4+ T cells sorted from blood. Sample subset: CD45RA+ positively selected. V and J are TRBV28 and TRBJ2-7; D is unresolved. The receptor was derived from a man aged 30 to 45 in good health. CDR3: CASSLTEQYF. The DNA of the CDR3 is TGTGCCAGCAGTTTAACCGAGCAGTACTTC.